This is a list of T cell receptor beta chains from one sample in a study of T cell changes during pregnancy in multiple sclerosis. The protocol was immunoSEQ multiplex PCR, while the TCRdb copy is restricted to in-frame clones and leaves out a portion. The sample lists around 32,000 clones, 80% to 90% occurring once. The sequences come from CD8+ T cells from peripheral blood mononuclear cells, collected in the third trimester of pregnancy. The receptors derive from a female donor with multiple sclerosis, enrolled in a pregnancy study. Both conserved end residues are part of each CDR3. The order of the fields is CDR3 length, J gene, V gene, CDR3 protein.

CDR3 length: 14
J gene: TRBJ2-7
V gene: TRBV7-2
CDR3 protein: CASSSDRAPYEQYF

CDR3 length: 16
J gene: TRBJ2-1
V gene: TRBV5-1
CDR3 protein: CASSLTGTGVRNEQFF

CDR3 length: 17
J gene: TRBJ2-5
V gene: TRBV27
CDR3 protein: CATQGARGASKEETQYF

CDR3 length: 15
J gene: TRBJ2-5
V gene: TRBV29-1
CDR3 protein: CSASQMGRAGETQYF

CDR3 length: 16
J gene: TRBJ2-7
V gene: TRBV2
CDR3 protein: CASSPGGAGGSYEQYF

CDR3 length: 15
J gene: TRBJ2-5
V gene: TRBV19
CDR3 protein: CASSRRDRGKETQYF

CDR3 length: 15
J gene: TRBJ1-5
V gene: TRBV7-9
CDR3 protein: CASSPQGGNNQPQHF

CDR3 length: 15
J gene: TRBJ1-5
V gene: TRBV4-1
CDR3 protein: CASSQVIQFNQPQHF

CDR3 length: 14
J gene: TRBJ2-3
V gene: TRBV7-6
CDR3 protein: CASSLSGVTDTQYF

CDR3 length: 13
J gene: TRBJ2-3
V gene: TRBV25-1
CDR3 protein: CASSRGSTDTQYF

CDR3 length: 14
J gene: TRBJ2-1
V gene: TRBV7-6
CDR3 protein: CASSSRGSYNEQFF

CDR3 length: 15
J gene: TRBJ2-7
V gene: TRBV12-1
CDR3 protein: CASSFPREGRTQQYF

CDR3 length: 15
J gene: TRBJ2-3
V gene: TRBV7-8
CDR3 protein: CASSYRGPSTDTQYF

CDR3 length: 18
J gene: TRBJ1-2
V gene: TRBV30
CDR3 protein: CAWSQKPLQGALRDGYTF

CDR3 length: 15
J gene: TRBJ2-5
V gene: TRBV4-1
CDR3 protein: CASSQGGGLSETQYF

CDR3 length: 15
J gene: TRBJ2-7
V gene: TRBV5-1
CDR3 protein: CASSRDRSPVHEQYF

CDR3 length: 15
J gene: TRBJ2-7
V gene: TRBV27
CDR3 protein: CASSPGHPSSYEQYF

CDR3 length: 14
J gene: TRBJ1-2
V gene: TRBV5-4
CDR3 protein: CASSPTGGRNGYTF

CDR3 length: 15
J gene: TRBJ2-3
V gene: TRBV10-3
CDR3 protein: CAITRDRGQADTQYF

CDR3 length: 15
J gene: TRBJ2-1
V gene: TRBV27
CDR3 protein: CASSTGGGSYNEQFF

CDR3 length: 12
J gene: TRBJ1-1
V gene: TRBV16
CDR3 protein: CASTAGGGKAFF

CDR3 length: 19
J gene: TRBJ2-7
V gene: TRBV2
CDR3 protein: CASSEANPRIDRGRYEQYF

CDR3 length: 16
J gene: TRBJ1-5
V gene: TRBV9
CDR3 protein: CASSTGQGAGGQPQHF

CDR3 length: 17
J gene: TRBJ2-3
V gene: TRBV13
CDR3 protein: CASSPPRDYLGTDTQYF

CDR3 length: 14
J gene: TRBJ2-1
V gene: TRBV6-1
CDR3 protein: CASSELAGRDEQFF

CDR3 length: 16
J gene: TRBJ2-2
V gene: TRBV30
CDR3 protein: CAWRRTIPTGSGELFF

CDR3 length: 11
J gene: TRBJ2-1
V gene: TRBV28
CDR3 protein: CASRLGSEQFF

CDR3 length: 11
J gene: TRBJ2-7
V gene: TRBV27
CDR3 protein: CASSFSGEQYF

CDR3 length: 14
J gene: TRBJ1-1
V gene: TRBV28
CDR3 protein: CASSLVQGMPEAFF

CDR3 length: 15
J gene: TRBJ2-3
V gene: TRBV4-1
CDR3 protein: CASSRADRVTDTQYF

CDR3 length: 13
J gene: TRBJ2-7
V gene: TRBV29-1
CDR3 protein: CSVEDPDTYEQYF

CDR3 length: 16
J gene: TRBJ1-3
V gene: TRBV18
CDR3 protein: CASSPAETLSGNTIYF

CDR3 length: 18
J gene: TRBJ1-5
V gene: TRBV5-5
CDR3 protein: CASSFDLTGRFSNQPQHF

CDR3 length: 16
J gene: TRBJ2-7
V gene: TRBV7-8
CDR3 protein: CASSGTGGRQAYEQYF